This is a list of T cell receptor beta chains from one sample in a study of T cells in narcolepsy. The method was immunoSEQ multiplex PCR; TCRdb's version includes in-frame clones alone and lacks a portion of them. This table holds about 22,000 clones, about 81% found once. Sequenced input: memory (CD45RA-) CD4+ T cells from blood. Receptor source: a human donor in good health. The CDR3 runs from the conserved cysteine through the conserved F or W. Fields, in order: J gene, V gene, CDR3 protein.

j_gene: TRBJ2-1
v_gene: TRBV7-7
CDR3aa: CASSAGTGGRNEQFF

j_gene: TRBJ2-5
v_gene: TRBV7-9
CDR3aa: CASSLKRGRETQYF

j_gene: TRBJ2-3
v_gene: TRBV6-7
CDR3aa: CASSRNISTDTQYF

j_gene: TRBJ2-5
v_gene: TRBV5-1
CDR3aa: CASSPGLAGAYGTQYF

j_gene: TRBJ2-3
v_gene: TRBV13
CDR3aa: CASSLDTTDTQYF

j_gene: TRBJ2-1
v_gene: TRBV6-5
CDR3aa: CASTPATSGNGEQFF

j_gene: TRBJ1-2
v_gene: TRBV5-5
CDR3aa: CASTLWNSNYGYTF

j_gene: TRBJ2-2
v_gene: TRBV5-1
CDR3aa: CASSFQGFGELFF

j_gene: TRBJ1-4
v_gene: TRBV7-9
CDR3aa: CASSQGATNEKLFF

j_gene: TRBJ1-1
v_gene: TRBV19
CDR3aa: CASSIWGMNTEAFF

j_gene: TRBJ1-4
v_gene: TRBV5-1
CDR3aa: CASRRGLDEKLFF

j_gene: TRBJ2-2
v_gene: TRBV2
CDR3aa: CAARGRVGSRTGLGAGELFF

j_gene: TRBJ2-7
v_gene: TRBV21-1
CDR3aa: CASSKVPAGQGYEQYF

j_gene: TRBJ1-2
v_gene: TRBV27
CDR3aa: CASSLTGRALGYTF

j_gene: TRBJ2-1
v_gene: TRBV28
CDR3aa: CASSPGGGGVYNEQFF

j_gene: TRBJ1-2
v_gene: TRBV4-3
CDR3aa: CASSPSVTNYGYTF

j_gene: TRBJ2-7
v_gene: TRBV7-2
CDR3aa: CASSYRQGTSEQYF

j_gene: TRBJ2-3
v_gene: TRBV7-2
CDR3aa: CASSSPSGGPRTQYF

j_gene: TRBJ2-5
v_gene: TRBV19
CDR3aa: CASSNGDRVVETQYF

j_gene: TRBJ1-2
v_gene: TRBV2
CDR3aa: CASSGRDRGGYTF

j_gene: TRBJ1-2
v_gene: TRBV2
CDR3aa: CASSGTGIYGYTF

j_gene: TRBJ2-2
v_gene: TRBV23-1
CDR3aa: CASSQTGEQGARELFF

j_gene: TRBJ2-7
v_gene: TRBV14
CDR3aa: CASSHLWAASGGYEQYF

j_gene: TRBJ1-3
v_gene: TRBV18
CDR3aa: CASSPLQGSGNTIYF

j_gene: TRBJ2-5
v_gene: TRBV5-4
CDR3aa: CASSVARQGAWGTQYF

j_gene: TRBJ1-3
v_gene: TRBV7-9
CDR3aa: CASSLEGRVSGNTIYF

j_gene: TRBJ2-1
v_gene: TRBV6-7
CDR3aa: CASSYGGAVHNEQFF

j_gene: TRBJ1-2
v_gene: TRBV6-5
CDR3aa: CASRVTGVANYGYTF

j_gene: TRBJ1-4
v_gene: TRBV15
CDR3aa: CATSSEQWNEKLFF

j_gene: TRBJ2-1
v_gene: TRBV4-2
CDR3aa: CASSQVGGGNNEQFF

j_gene: TRBJ2-7
v_gene: TRBV6-5
CDR3aa: CAKTSRQNF

j_gene: TRBJ2-5
v_gene: TRBV15
CDR3aa: CATSTRGTAETQYF

j_gene: TRBJ1-1
v_gene: TRBV11-2
CDR3aa: CASSFRWDTEAFF

j_gene: TRBJ2-2
v_gene: TRBV2
CDR3aa: CASSDRLVRELFF

j_gene: TRBJ2-5
v_gene: TRBV7-6
CDR3aa: CASSPRGETQYF

j_gene: TRBJ1-3
v_gene: TRBV18
CDR3aa: CASSESHGPSSGNTIYF

j_gene: TRBJ2-1
v_gene: TRBV10-1
CDR3aa: CASSDMALGEQFF

j_gene: TRBJ1-1
v_gene: TRBV5-1
CDR3aa: CASSLEDGLEAFF

j_gene: TRBJ1-1
v_gene: TRBV4-1
CDR3aa: CASSQGTVLRTEAFF

j_gene: TRBJ1-3
v_gene: TRBV5-1
CDR3aa: CASSLERTGTGNTIYF

j_gene: TRBJ1-1
v_gene: TRBV7-2
CDR3aa: CASSLAYGFLNTEAFF

j_gene: TRBJ2-7
v_gene: TRBV23-1
CDR3aa: CASSHPTSGQYEQYF

j_gene: TRBJ2-2
v_gene: TRBV7-8
CDR3aa: CASSLRRTANTGELFF

j_gene: TRBJ1-5
v_gene: TRBV5-6
CDR3aa: CASSLRMGQGRNQPQHF